A single sample gave rise to the 3 T cell receptor beta chains below, sequenced in a study of Tregs in tolerant kidney transplant recipients. The nonmyeloablative bone marrow transplants came from related graft donors, with transient mixed chimerism. TCRdb's table, derived via immunoSEQ multiplex PCR, lists solely in-frame clones and lacks some. The sample records about 81,000 clones, about 91% being singletons. This sample comprised CD4+ T cells from blood (PBMCs), obtained 24 months after the transplant. Receptor source: a human patient who received a combined kidney and bone marrow transplant. Some T cells may have come from the graft donor.

The rearrangement uses TRBV5-1 and TRBJ2-3; 10 positions agree with TRBD2. Germline V gives CDR1 SGHRS, CDR2 YFSETQ. This CDR3 region has 16 residues. The V gene end was trimmed by 0 bases and the J gene end by 2 bases; junction bases not matched to a gene: 3. The CDR3 protein is CASSLASGGSTDTQYF. The CDR3, as DNA: TGCGCCAGCAGCTTGGCTAGCGGGGGATCCACAGATACGCAGTATTTT.

CDR3 protein: CASTPSGPSYGYTF. In DNA, the CDR3 is TGTGCCAGCACCCCATCGGGTCCTAGCTATGGCTACACCTTC. The chain couples TRBV7-9 to TRBJ1-2; no reliable D call. This CDR3 comprises 14 residues. V lost 7 bases and J lost 4, with 16 bases in between. CDR1 SEHNR and CDR2 FQNEAQ come from the germline V gene (reference sequence).

The chain joins TRBV6-6 to TRBJ1-3; D is unclear. Between the trimmed V and J ends, which lost 2 bases and 4 bases, there was a span of 9 bases. Germline V gene lookup returns CDR1 MNHNY and CDR2 SVGAGI (reference sequence). This CDR3 spans 14 amino acids. The CDR3 bases are TGTGCCAGCAGTTACGGGCAGGAAGGAAACACCATATATTTT. Its protein is CASSYGQEGNTIYF.